One and the same sample provided the 11 T cell receptor beta chains below, sequenced in a study of T cell repertoires in cytomegalovirus infection (dated by TCRdb to between 2018 and 2021). The treatment or condition label, read with the paper, signifies: in vitro stimulation with specific CMV peptide epitopes to enrich CMV-specific T cells. Their antigens remain unidentified. The instrument given in TCRdb is Illumina HiSeq 1500. In TCRdb, the public reads were trimmed at Q25 with fastp and aligned with MiXCR, with productive beta chains retained. Duplicate CDR3 protein sequences are folded into a single record with the most common DNA and genes. The sample table shows some 700,000 distinct CDR3 sequences, and 30% to 40% are seen once. About 20% of the sample is held by the ten biggest clonotypes. This sample comprised cultured PBMCs, obtained from culture after CMV antigen stimulation. These receptors all stem from a human donor in good health (CMV status not recorded). Some clones in this sample may be carry-over from other donors' samples.

The CDR3 nucleotides read TGTGCCAGCTCCCCCCCACTTGGCAGGGCAACTGGAAACACCATATATTTT. Translated: CASSPPLGRATGNTIYF. J is TRBJ1-3 and V is TRBV7-9; TRBD1 is a possible D gene (5 bases). Germline V gene sequence: CDR1 SEHNR, CDR2 FQNEAQ (reference sequence). This CDR3 spans 17 amino acids. Between the trimmed V and J ends, which lost 8 bases and 2 bases, there was a span of 22 bases.

This chain links TRBV29-1 with TRBJ2-7, with TRBD2 matching 10 bases. J lost 5 bases, V lost 6 bases, and 4 bases had no gene match. CDR1 and CDR2 from the germline V gene are SQVTM and ANQGSEA. The CDR3 is 12 amino acids. CDR3 residues: CSVSGRADEQYF. Written as DNA, the CDR3 is TGCAGCGTGAGCGGGAGGGCCGACGAGCAGTACTTC.

The rearrangement links TRBV28 to TRBJ1-2; no clear D. The germline gives CDR1 MDHEN, CDR2 SYDVKM. The CDR3 is made up of 12 amino acids. The V gene lost 3 bases and the J gene lost 4 bases, with 6 bases spanning the gap. The CDR3 reads CASSFPRYGYTF. DNA for the CDR3: TGTGCCAGCAGTTTCCCCCGCTATGGCTACACCTTC.

The rearrangement joins TRBV20-1 to TRBJ2-7; 13 nucleotides match TRBD2. The CDR3 consists of 14 residues. The V segment lost 2 bases and the J segment 11 bases; nucleotides outside the gene matches: 9. Germline CDR1 DFQATT, CDR2 SNEGSKA (reference sequence). Here the CDR3 DNA reads TGCAGTGCTAGAACGGGACTAGCGGGGTCAATTGAGTACTTC. It codes for CSARTGLAGSIEYF.

The chain uses TRBV7-6 and TRBJ2-1, with D maybe TRBD2 (6 bases). This CDR3 has 15 amino acids. CDR1 and CDR2 (germline): SGHVS, FNYEAQ. The germline V and J ends were trimmed by 1 base and 4 bases, with 11 bases remaining between them. The CDR3 reads CASSLVRGKYNEQFF. The CDR3 coding sequence is TGTGCCAGCAGCTTAGTACGGGGGAAGTACAATGAGCAGTTCTTC.

The chain carries TRBV7-2 and TRBJ2-1, with D possibly matching TRBD1 (5 bases). V shed 1 base and J shed 5 bases, with 15 bases lying between them. This CDR3 spans 16 amino acids. Looked up from germline, CDR1 is SGHTA and CDR2 is FQGNSA. The CDR3 nucleotides are TGTGCCAGCAGCTTAGAAGTTGCAGGGTTCAACAATGAGCAGTTCTTC. Its translation is CASSLEVAGFNNEQFF.

This clonotype has a handful of counts. V and J are TRBV7-2 and TRBJ1-3, with D tentatively TRBD1 (6 bases). The CDR3 length is 16 residues. CDR1 is SGHTA, CDR2 FQGNSA, per germline. Trimming left V 1 base short and J 2 bases short, with 12 bases between. CDR3 sequence reads: CASSLDRGATGNTIYF. In DNA, the CDR3 is TGTGCCAGCAGCTTAGATCGGGGGGCAACTGGAAACACCATATATTTT. Filled out from reference TRBV7-2 and TRBJ1-3, the complete variable domain reads GAGVSQSPSNKVTEKGKDVELRCDPISGHTALYWYRQSLGQGLEFLIYFQGNSAPDKSGLPSDRFSAERTGGSVSTLTIQRTQQEDSAVYLCASSLDRGATGNTIYFGEGSWLTVV.

The chain combines TRBV7-6 with TRBJ2-7; TRBD1 agrees at 10 bases. Trimming cost V 0 bases and J 5 bases; bases outside gene matches: 1. The CDR3 runs 14 residues. Germline values: CDR1 SGHVS, CDR2 FNYEAQ. The DNA of the CDR3 is TGTGCCAGCAGCTTAGCCGGGACAGGGGACGAGCAGTACTTC. It encodes CASSLAGTGDEQYF.

The rearrangement uses TRBV18 and TRBJ1-2, with D possibly being TRBD1 (6 bases). Germline V gives CDR1 KGHSH, CDR2 LQKENI. V lost 8 bases, J lost 7 bases, and 14 bases lay in between. This CDR3 is built from 12 residues. The CDR3 protein is CASDRPGIGYTF. DNA for the CDR3: TGTGCCAGCGACAGGCCTGGTATTGGCTACACCTTC.

This clonotype was detected a few times. This chain joins TRBV2 and TRBJ2-2; D may be TRBD1 or TRBD2 (5 bases each). Per germline, CDR1 SNHLY and CDR2 FYNNEI. CDR3 size: 13 residues. The ends were cut back, 6 bases at V and 5 bases at J, with 10 bases in the middle. CDR3 region: CASRGVGTGELFF. Here the CDR3 DNA reads TGTGCCAGCAGGGGGGTCGGGACCGGGGAGCTGTTTTTT.

The rearrangement joins TRBV28 to TRBJ2-5, with TRBD1 matching over 10 bases. CDR3 length: 12 amino acids. The germline V gene encodes CDR1 MDHEN and CDR2 SYDVKM. V dropped 8 bases and J dropped 7; count of bases not matched to a gene: 4. CDR3 in amino acids: CASWDRGATQYF. The CDR3 DNA reads as TGTGCCAGCTGGGACAGGGGAGCGACCCAGTACTTC. Based on the CDR3 plus reference TRBV28 and TRBJ2-5, the full variable domain is DVKVTQSSRYLVKRTGEKVFLECVQDMDHENMFWYRQDPGLGLRLIYFSYDVKMKEKGDIPEGYSVSREKKERFSLILESASTNQTSMYLCASWDRGATQYFGPGTRLLVL.